Listed here are 25 T cell receptor beta chains from one sample, sequenced in a study of shared clonotypes between healthy human individuals. Sequencing used immunoSEQ multiplex PCR; TCRdb keeps in-frame clones, though not all of them. In the table there are roughly 490,000 clones, 60% to 85% of which are singletons. Sequenced sample: PBMCs. The receptors stem from a woman in her forties in good health. Some clones in this sample may be carry-over from other donors' samples.

V gene TRBV21-1 combines with J gene TRBJ1-5; TRBD1 is the table's D call and was not checked against the DNA. TRBV21-1 is assigned pseudogene status. The CDR3 is 16 amino acids. CDR3 nucleotides: TGTGCCAGCAGCAAATTTAGGGGCAAGTTGGATCAGCCCCAGCATTTT. This gives the protein CASSKFRGKLDQPQHF.

The rearrangement joins TRBV30 to TRBJ1-2; D gene ambiguous. V lost 5 bases and J 4 bases, leaving 11 bases between the germline ends. The CDR3 has 12 residues. CDR1 and CDR2 (germline): GTSNPN, SVGIG (reference sequence). The CDR3 DNA is TGTGCCTGGGCCCTGGGGTCCTATGGCTACACCTTC. This codes for CAWALGSYGYTF.

A few counts support this clone. V is TRBV28 and J is TRBJ2-5; possibly TRBD1 or TRBD2 for D (5 bases each). Trimming took 1 base from V and 2 from J, leaving 8 bases between them. Germline CDR1 reads MDHEN; CDR2 reads SYDVKM. The CDR3 consists of 14 residues. The CDR3 region is CASSLLGEQETQYF. The CDR3, as DNA: TGTGCCAGCAGTTTATTGGGGGAGCAAGAGACCCAGTACTTC.

The J gene is TRBJ2-5, the V gene TRBV9; 12 nucleotides align to TRBD2. The better agreement between TRBJ2-7 and the DNA end casts doubt on the J call. Germline loops: CDR1 SGDLS, CDR2 YYNGEE. The CDR3 loop spans 14 amino acids. CDR3 in DNA: TGTGCCAGCAGCCCCGGGACTAGCGGGTACGAGCAGTACTTC. Translating gives CASSPGTSGYEQYF.

As for this clone: With only one base between it and a far larger clone, this is likely a read error. This chain joins TRBV30 and TRBJ2-5; tentatively, D is TRBD2 (6 bases). Per the germline V gene, CDR1 is GTSNPN and CDR2 is SVGIG (reference sequence). The CDR3 is 15 residues long. The CDR3 protein is CVWSPGRGLQETQYF. The CDR3, as DNA: TGTGTCTGGAGTCCCGGGCGGGGATTGCAAGAGACCCAGTACTTC.

The rearrangement joins TRBV19 to TRBJ2-1, with TRBD2 matching 14 bases. CDR1 and CDR2 from the germline V gene are LNHDA and SQIVND (reference sequence). The junction had 9 bases not matched to a gene; V was cut back by 7 bases and J by 7 bases. This CDR3 has 16 amino acids. The CDR3 DNA follows: TGTGCCAGTAAGGGACTAGCGGGAGCGGATGAGAATGAGCAGTTCTTC. It specifies CASKGLAGADENEQFF.

CDR3 in DNA: TGTGCCAGCAGCTTAAGAGACAGCTATAGCAATCAGCCCCAGCATTTT. Amino acid sequence: CASSLRDSYSNQPQHF. V usage is TRBV7-2 and J usage is TRBJ1-5; D might be TRBD1 (5 bases). Germline V gene data show CDR1 as SGHTA and CDR2 as FQGNSA. Trimming shortened V by 2 bases and J by 0 bases, and 11 bases separated the two germline ends. The CDR3 has 16 amino acids.

The chain carries TRBV18 and TRBJ2-2, with TRBD1 as a possible D gene (6 bases). V lost 3 bases to trimming and J lost 5 bases, with 13 bases between them. The CDR3 covers 15 residues. The germline CDR1 and CDR2 sequences are KGHSH and LQKENI. The CDR3 DNA reads TGTGCCAGCTCACCGAGGGACATAGCGACCGGGGAGCTGTTTTTT. It specifies CASSPRDIATGELFF.

The chain is built from TRBV9 and TRBJ2-2, with a weak D call TRBD2 (5 bases). Germline V gene sequence: CDR1 SGDLS, CDR2 YYNGEE. V was cut by 2 bases and J by 4 bases, with 12 bases left in between. The CDR3 is 15 residues long. DNA for the CDR3: TGTGCCAGCAGCGTCACTAGTTCAAGCACCGGGGAGCTGTTTTTT. Its translation is CASSVTSSSTGELFF.

The J gene is TRBJ2-1, the V gene TRBV11-1; D gene ambiguous. Trimming took 4 bases from V and 3 from J, leaving 13 bases between them. Germline V gives CDR1 SGHAT, CDR2 FQDESV (reference sequence). The CDR3 extends over 15 amino acids. CDR3 nucleotide sequence: TGTGCCAGCAGCTCCCGGGCCATGGGCTACAATGAGCAGTTCTTC. It encodes CASSSRAMGYNEQFF.

The chain couples TRBV6-4 to TRBJ2-1; D may correspond to TRBD1 or TRBD2 (5 bases each). Germline V gene sequence: CDR1 MRHNA, CDR2 SNTAGT. The CDR3 loop spans 15 amino acids. Trimming took off 2 bases at V and 2 bases at J, with 10 bases between the two ends. CDR3 sequence (DNA): TGTGCCAGCAGTGACGGGACGGAGGCCTACAATGAGCAGTTCTTC. It specifies CASSDGTEAYNEQFF.

V is TRBV5-1 and J is TRBJ2-5; the D gene could be TRBD1 or TRBD2 (5 bases each). Per germline, CDR1 SGHRS and CDR2 YFSETQ. This CDR3 has 18 residues. The V gene lost 0 bases and the J gene lost 2 bases, with 20 bases spanning the gap. This chain's CDR3 is CASSLAGNRNSGQETQYF. Here the CDR3 DNA reads TGCGCCAGCAGCTTGGCGGGGAACAGGAATTCGGGGCAAGAGACCCAGTACTTC.

V gene TRBV6-5 combines with J gene TRBJ2-7; TRBD2 agrees at 11 bases. Trimming cost V 6 bases and J 3 bases; bases outside gene matches: 4. This CDR3 has 14 residues. CDR1 is MNHEY, CDR2 SVGAGI, per germline. The CDR3 region has the DNA TGTGCCAGCAGCACACTAGCGGGGGACTACGAGCAGTACTTC. Translation: CASSTLAGDYEQYF.

The rearrangement joins TRBV27 to TRBJ2-1, with 7 positions matching TRBD1. Germline V CDR1 and CDR2: MNHEY, SMNVEV (reference sequence). With 6 bases clipped from V and 6 bases from J, the junction kept 5 bases outside the gene matches. The CDR3 sequence is 13 residues long. CDR3: CASRRQGFNEQFF. In DNA, the CDR3 is TGTGCCAGCAGAAGACAGGGTTTCAATGAGCAGTTCTTC.

The chain recombines TRBV5-1 with TRBJ2-5; 11 nucleotides agree with TRBD1. The CDR3 loop spans 17 amino acids. V was clipped by 1 base and J by 5 bases; unmatched bases: 10. The germline gives CDR1 SGHRS, CDR2 YFSETQ. CDR3 sequence (DNA): TGCGCCAGCAGCTTGTCCCCCGGACAGGGGGCGGGGGAGACCCAGTACTTC. It is translated as CASSLSPGQGAGETQYF.

The chain links TRBV11-3 to TRBJ2-1; 11 bases match TRBD2. Germline CDR1 is SGHNT and CDR2 is YENEEA. V was clipped by 1 base and J by 8 bases; unmatched bases: 10. The CDR3 loop spans 17 amino acids. The CDR3 spells CASSLALLAGGLDEQFF. CDR3 nucleotide sequence: TGTGCCAGCAGCTTAGCCCTGCTAGCGGGAGGCCTCGATGAGCAGTTCTTC. The variable domain in full, completed from reference TRBV11-3 and TRBJ2-1, reads EAGVVQSPRYKIIEKKQPVAFWCNPISGHNTLYWYLQNLGQGPELLIRYENEEAVDDSQLPKDRFSAERLKGVDSTLKIQPAELGDSAVYLCASSLALLAGGLDEQFFGPGTRLTVL.

V usage is TRBV5-5 and J usage is TRBJ2-7, with TRBD1 identical over 11 bases. CDR1 is SGHKS and CDR2 is YYEKEE in the germline V gene (reference sequence). CDR3 length: 14 residues. The V segment lost 4 bases and the J segment 13 bases; nucleotides outside the gene matches: 13. The CDR3 spells CASSIRDRGTSVYF. As DNA, the CDR3 is TGTGCCAGCAGCATCCGGGACAGGGGGACAAGTGTATACTTC.

CDR3 nucleotide sequence: TGTGCCAGCAGCCTTGGGGCTAGCGGCAACACCGGGGAGCTGTTTTTT. Encoded protein: CASSLGASGNTGELFF. The V call is TRBV7-7, the J call TRBJ2-2; the match to TRBD2 covers 7 bases. The CDR3 spans 16 residues. Trimming removed 5 bases from V and 2 bases from J; junction bases left unmatched: 8. Germline V gene sequence: CDR1 SSHAT, CDR2 FNYEAQ (reference sequence). Full variable domain (missing parts from reference TRBV7-7 and TRBJ2-2): GAGVSQSPRYKVTKRGQDVTLRCDPISSHATLYWYQQALGQGPEFLTYFNYEAQPDKSGLPSDRFSAERPEGSISTLTIQRTEQRDSAMYRCASSLGASGNTGELFFGEGSRLTVL.

This clone was observed once. V and J are TRBV10-2 and TRBJ1-1; D might be TRBD1 (5 bases). CDR3 length: 13 residues. The germline V gene has CDR1 WSHSY and CDR2 SAAADI. V was cut by 8 bases and J by 0 bases, with 10 bases left in between. The CDR3 DNA sequence: TGCGCCAGCTGCAGGGAGATGAACACTGAAGCTTTCTTT. Amino acids: CASCREMNTEAFF.

The CDR3: CAISESWAGVTGNEQYF. CDR3 bases: TGTGCCATCAGTGAGTCTTGGGCGGGAGTTACTGGGAACGAGCAGTACTTC. This chain links TRBV10-3 with TRBJ2-7; TRBD2 aligns across 7 bases. This CDR3 spans 17 amino acids. Germline assignment: CDR1 ENHRY and CDR2 SYGVKD. V was pared by 0 bases and J by 5 bases, with 13 bases of the junction left unmatched.

Worth noting for this clone: Other DNA variants within this sample encode the same CDR3. DNA for the CDR3: TGCGCCAGCAGCTTGGTTCAGGGGCGGAGGGCTAATGAAAAACTGTTTTTT. Its protein is CASSLVQGRRANEKLFF. This sequence joins TRBV5-1 and TRBJ1-4; D perhaps matches TRBD1 (6 bases). The CDR3 contains 17 residues. In germline, CDR1 is SGHRS, CDR2 YFSETQ. The V and J ends lost 0 bases and 3 bases respectively, with 15 bases between them. Full variable domain (outside the CDR3, taken from reference TRBV5-1 and TRBJ1-4): KAGVTQTPRYLIKTRGQQVTLSCSPISGHRSVSWYQQTPGQGLQFLFEYFSETQRNKGNFPGRFSGRQFSNSRSEMNVSTLELGDSALYLCASSLVQGRRANEKLFFGSGTQLSVL.

The V gene is TRBV7-8, the J gene TRBJ2-2, with 10 nucleotides matching TRBD1. After removal of 4 bases from V and 6 bases from J, the junction contained 11 bases not matched to a gene. The CDR3 is 17 residues long. Germline V gives CDR1 SGHVS, CDR2 FQNEAQ. The CDR3 DNA reads as TGTGCCAGCAGCTCGAATCCGGGACAGGGGATTGCCGGGGAGCTGTTTTTT. Translation gives CASSSNPGQGIAGELFF. The full variable domain, in which reference TRBV7-8 and TRBJ2-2 provide the parts outside the CDR3, is GAGVSQSPRYKVAKRGQDVALRCDPISGHVSLFWYQQALGQGPEFLTYFQNEAQLDKSGLPSDRFFAERPEGSVSTLKIQRTQQEDSAVYLCASSSNPGQGIAGELFFGEGSRLTVL.

The CDR3 DNA reads TGTGCCAGCAGCTTAGTAGTAGGGACCGGGCGGCACTATGGCTACACCTTC. Protein sequence: CASSLVVGTGRHYGYTF. V gene TRBV7-9 combines with J gene TRBJ1-2, with D perhaps TRBD1 (5 bases). There are 17 residues in the CDR3. V was cut by 1 base and J by 3 bases, with 18 bases left in between. Germline-derived CDR1 and CDR2 are SEHNR and FQNEAQ (reference sequence).

The chain employs TRBV18 and TRBJ2-1, with 14 bases fitting TRBD2. CDR1 KGHSH and CDR2 LQKENI come from the germline V gene. The CDR3 contains 16 residues. The V gene end was trimmed by 4 bases and the J gene end by 5 bases; junction bases not matched to a gene: 4. CDR3 nucleotides: TGTGCCAGCTCACGGAGGGGACTAGCGGGAGACAATGAGCAGTTCTTC. As protein: CASSRRGLAGDNEQFF.

The rearrangement joins TRBV2 to TRBJ1-5, with a possible D match to TRBD1 (5 bases). V lost 8 bases, J lost 4 bases, and 15 bases lay in between. CDR1 and CDR2 (germline): SNHLY, FYNNEI. The CDR3 sequence is 14 residues long. DNA of the CDR3: TGTGCCAGCTCATCCATGGGGCGAAATCAGCCCCAGCATTTT. Its protein is CASSSMGRNQPQHF. The complete variable domain, with remaining parts taken from reference TRBV2 and TRBJ1-5, reads EPEVTQTPSHQVTQMGQEVILRCVPISNHLYFYWYRQILGQKVEFLVSFYNNEISEKSEIFDDQFSVERPDGSNFTLKIRSTKLEDSAMYFCASSSMGRNQPQHFGDGTRLSIL.